Listed below are T cell receptor beta chains from one sample, sequenced in a study of T cell clonotyping in hematopoietic cell transplantation. Profiled with immunoSEQ multiplex PCR; TCRdb holds only in-frame clones, not every one. This table holds some 13,000 clones, over 80% found once. The sequenced sample was peripheral blood mononuclear cells, obtained before stem cell transplant. The receptors were sampled from a man in his sixties with acute myeloid leukemia. Some clones in this sample may be carry-over from other donors' samples. Each CDR3 is given with its conserved first and last residue. A D gene is named only where the DNA matches it firmly. Size is omitted from some rows. Given values are once, few, many or a class for expanded clones.

CDR3 | DNA | J | D | size | V
CSEISGTTSYNEQFF | TGCAGCGAGATTTCCGGGACTACTTCCTACAATGAGCAGTTCTTC | TRBJ2-1 | TRBD2 | NA | TRBV29-1
CASSEFREQFF | TGTGCCAGCAGTGAATTCCGGGAGCAGTTCTTC | TRBJ2-1 | NA | once | TRBV6-1
CASNEVPDTEAFF | TGTGCCAGTAATGAGGTACCCGACACTGAAGCTTTCTTT | TRBJ1-1 | NA | NA | TRBV19
CASSQDYRGLGSNQPQHF | TGCGCCAGCAGCCAAGATTACCGGGGGTTGGGGTCGAATCAGCCCCAGCATTTT | TRBJ1-5 | NA | NA | TRBV4-1
CAWLKTGTLQETQYF | TGTGCCTGGTTAAAAACCGGGACCCTCCAAGAGACCCAGTACTTC | TRBJ2-5 | NA | NA | TRBV30
CASSLGRGKPLHF | TGTGCCAGCAGCTTAGGACGGGGAAAGCCCCTCCACTTT | TRBJ1-6 | NA | NA | TRBV11-3
CASILTGGNTEAFF | TGTGCCAGCATCTTAACGGGGGGGAACACTGAAGCTTTCTTT | TRBJ1-1 | NA | NA | TRBV6-9
CASSAWTGTNEKLFF | TGTGCCAGTAGTGCCTGGACAGGGACTAATGAAAAACTGTTTTTT | TRBJ1-4 | TRBD1 | NA | TRBV19
CASRATGTTNEKLFF | TGCGCCAGCAGGGCGACAGGGACAACTAATGAAAAACTGTTTTTT | TRBJ1-4 | TRBD1 | NA | TRBV5-1
CASSFTSDIGGNTIYF | TGCGCCAGCAGCTTCACCAGTGACATTGGTGGAAACACCATATATTTT | TRBJ1-3 | NA | NA | TRBV5-1
CSAETIGVGGGDYEQYF | TGCAGCGCTGAGACAATTGGCGTCGGCGGGGGGGACTACGAGCAGTACTTC | TRBJ2-7 | TRBD2 | NA | TRBV29-1
CASSRIAGGWDEQFF | TGCGCCAGCAGCCGTATAGCGGGGGGGTGGGATGAGCAGTTCTTC | TRBJ2-1 | TRBD2 | NA | TRBV5-1
CASSPARVNEQFF | TGTGCCAGCAGTCCCGCCAGGGTCAATGAGCAGTTCTTC | TRBJ2-1 | NA | NA | TRBV6-6
CASSYSETRELDYEQYF | TGTGCCAGCAGTTACTCGGAGACTCGCGAACTCGACTACGAGCAGTACTTC | TRBJ2-7 | NA | NA | TRBV6-7
CASSLAGQPRF | TGTGCCAGCAGCTTAGCGGGACAGCCGCGCTTC | TRBJ2-7 | TRBD1 | NA | TRBV7-8
CASSLSRTDNEQFF | TGTGCCAGCAGCTTATCTCGGACAGACAATGAGCAGTTCTTC | TRBJ2-1 | NA | NA | TRBV7-2
CASSSLSETGAYEQYF | TGTGCCAGCAGTTCCTTAAGCGAGACAGGGGCCTACGAGCAGTACTTC | TRBJ2-7 | TRBD1 | NA | TRBV6-5
CATSRDRAGGNEKLFF | TGTGCCACCAGCAGAGATCGGGCAGGGGGTAATGAAAAACTGTTTTTT | TRBJ1-4 | TRBD1 | NA | TRBV15
CAWSFQSNTEAFF | TGTGCCTGGAGTTTTCAGTCGAACACTGAAGCTTTCTTT | TRBJ1-1 | NA | NA | TRBV30
CASSDQGEQYF | TGTGCCAGCAGTGACCAGGGAGAGCAGTACTTC | TRBJ2-7 | NA | NA | TRBV2
CASSPTGTGPNYGYTF | TGTGCCAGCAGTCCTACAGGTACAGGGCCTAACTATGGCTACACCTTC | TRBJ1-2 | NA | once | TRBV7-9
CASSWAGGNTIYF | TGTGCCAGCAGCTGGGCCGGTGGAAACACCATATATTTT | TRBJ1-3 | NA | NA | TRBV5-5
CASSLAALVDNEQFF | TGCGCCAGCAGCTTGGCAGCCCTTGTTGACAATGAGCAGTTCTTC | TRBJ2-1 | NA | NA | TRBV5-1
CASSLELWSYGYTF | TGTGCCAGCAGCTTGGAACTCTGGAGCTATGGCTACACCTTC | TRBJ1-2 | NA | once | TRBV5-4
CASSDGPGPGELFF | TGTGCCAGCAGTGACGGGCCGGGGCCCGGGGAGCTGTTTTTT | TRBJ2-2 | NA | NA | TRBV6-4
CASSPAAGNTEAFF | TGCGCCAGCAGCCCGGCGGCTGGGAACACTGAAGCTTTCTTT | TRBJ1-1 | NA | once | TRBV5-1
CASSSTGARRANEKLFF | TGTGCCAGCAGCTCGACAGGGGCCCGGCGGGCTAATGAAAAACTGTTTTTT | TRBJ1-4 | TRBD1 | NA | TRBV5-4
CSVVARGRDRDEQYF | TGCAGCGTTGTTGCCAGGGGGCGCGACAGGGACGAGCAGTACTTC | TRBJ2-7 | TRBD1 | NA | TRBV29-1
CASATDRHGLYGYTF | TGTGCCAGCGCCACGGACCGCCACGGCCTCTATGGCTACACCTTC | TRBJ1-2 | NA | NA | TRBV6-5
CASSQDRIMNTEAFF | TGCGCCAGCAGCCAAGATCGGATTATGAACACTGAAGCTTTCTTT | TRBJ1-1 | NA | NA | TRBV4-3
CASSVGTAVSTDTQYF | TGTGCCAGCAGCGTAGGGACGGCGGTCAGCACAGATACGCAGTATTTT | TRBJ2-3 | NA | NA | TRBV2
CASSPKRRTTYTDTQYF | TGTGCCAGCAGCCCTAAGCGCCGGACTACCTACACAGATACGCAGTATTTT | TRBJ2-3 | NA | NA | TRBV4-2
CASSLENTEAFF | TGTGCCAGCTCACTCGAGAACACTGAAGCTTTCTTT | TRBJ1-1 | NA | few | TRBV18
CASSFFTNSFEQFF | TGTGCCAGCAGCTTTTTCACAAATAGCTTTGAGCAGTTCTTC | TRBJ2-1 | NA | few | TRBV7-6
CASGVGETQYF | TGTGCCAGCGGGGTTGGGGAGACCCAGTACTTC | TRBJ2-5 | NA | NA | TRBV7-3
CASSGHKVNTEAFF | TGTGCCAGCAGTGGTCATAAAGTGAACACTGAAGCTTTCTTT | TRBJ1-1 | NA | NA | TRBV2
CASSRGGAGEKLFF | TGTGCCAGCAGCCGAGGGGGAGCTGGCGAAAAACTGTTTTTT | TRBJ1-4 | NA | NA | TRBV7-2